The rows below give T cell receptor beta chains drawn from one sample of a study of PD-1 blockade in classical Hodgkin lymphoma. The data were produced by immunoSEQ multiplex PCR, yet TCRdb's version contains in-frame clones alone and is incomplete. The repertoire holds 13,000 or so clones, with 80% to 90% as singletons. Sample: peripheral blood mononuclear cells (PBMCs), taken before the fourth cycle of nivolumab. All receptors derive from a human donor with classical Hodgkin lymphoma. Each CDR3 is given without its conserved first and last residue. Each record gives: V gene, J gene, CDR3 protein.

>TRBV4-1|TRBJ1-1
ASTPGQFSTEAF
>TRBV30|TRBJ1-2
AWSVIQSYGYT
>TRBV19|TRBJ2-5
ASSKSYQGMRETQY
>TRBV7-8|TRBJ2-1
ASSSFRLAGGPYNEQF
>TRBV4-1|TRBJ2-3
ASSQGRTTRLAGRTDTQY
>TRBV10-3|TRBJ1-2
ASSYSGKREGYT
>TRBV4-3|TRBJ2-6
ASSQDGQNSGANVLT
>TRBV7-8|TRBJ2-2
ASSPALGGRVPTGELF
>TRBV4-1|TRBJ1-3
ASSQAIRGGSGNTIY
>TRBV18|TRBJ2-7
ASSPPHSSLSYEQY
>TRBV18|TRBJ2-5
ASSPAGEETQY
>TRBV9|TRBJ1-1
ASSTGTGANTEAF
>TRBV21-1|TRBJ1-4
ASSVSSRRAEGDEKLF
>TRBV27|TRBJ2-7
ASSLGVRDEQY
>TRBV2|TRBJ2-1
ASTRDRRNEQF
>TRBV29-1|TRBJ2-7
SVEDRESYEQY
>TRBV6-6|TRBJ1-1
ASSYQGGTEAF
>TRBV29-1|TRBJ1-2
SVQDGTYGYT
>TRBV11-2|TRBJ2-7
ASSLGKYEQY
>TRBV5-1|TRBJ2-1
ASSTDPGLAGEQF
>TRBV2|TRBJ2-3
ASGLAYTDTQY
>TRBV27|TRBJ2-6
ASSLGGGTGANVLT
>TRBV5-8|TRBJ1-5
ASSVQGYSNQPQH
>TRBV28|TRBJ1-1
ASSLFVNTEAF
>TRBV28|TRBJ2-3
ASKITDTQY
>TRBV7-2|TRBJ2-3
ASSQDSGATDTQY